Listed here are 3 T cell receptor beta chains from one sample, sequenced in a study of T cells after yellow fever vaccination. Using its own MiXCR run on the 5' RACE reads, TCRdb lists one record per CDR3 protein. The sample has approximately 300,000 distinct CDR3 sequences, about 10% seen once; the top ten hold about 3.5%. The starting material was CD4+ T cells sorted from PBMCs, obtained 45 days after the yellow fever booster vaccination. These TCRs come from a man in his late teens or twenties who received the YFV17D yellow fever vaccine.

This clonotype came up many times. The rearrangement uses TRBV5-1 and TRBJ2-3; the match to TRBD1 covers 7 bases. V lost 4 bases, J lost 6 bases, and 5 bases stayed unmatched. The CDR3 runs to 13 residues. Germline CDR1 SGHRS, CDR2 YFSETQ. The CDR3: CASSQDREDTQYF. CDR3 nucleotides: TGCGCCAGCAGCCAAGACAGGGAGGATACGCAGTATTTT.

The chain couples TRBV3-1 to TRBJ2-3; TRBD2 might be the D (5 bases). The CDR3 contains 15 residues. Germline V gene data show CDR1 as LGHDT and CDR2 as YNNKEL (reference sequence). The V end was cut by 4 bases, the J end by 2 bases, with 13 bases between. The DNA of the CDR3 is TGTGCCAGCAGCCGCGGACTCTCCTCCACAGATACGCAGTATTTT. As protein: CASSRGLSSTDTQYF.

This clonotype was recorded a few times. The V call is TRBV5-1, the J call TRBJ2-7; the match to TRBD1 covers 9 bases. CDR3 length equals 14 residues. The germline CDR1 and CDR2 sequences are SGHRS and YFSETQ. Trimming removed 2 bases from V and 5 bases from J; junction bases left unmatched: 5. CDR3 sequence (DNA): TGCGCCAGCAGCTTAGTACAGGGGGCTGACGAGCAGTACTTC. Protein sequence: CASSLVQGADEQYF.